Listed below are T cell receptor beta chains from one sample, sequenced in a study of PD-L1 blockade in urothelial cancer. Clones were sequenced by immunoSEQ multiplex PCR, and TCRdb holds only the in-frame ones, with some missing. This sample has some 120,000 clones, with more than 85% found just once. Sample: PBMCs, taken around atezolizumab (anti-PD-L1) treatment. Every receptor here comes from a man aged 55 to 69 with urothelial cancer. CDR3s leave out the opening cysteine and the closing phenylalanine or tryptophan. Fields, in order: CDR3 protein, J gene, CDR3 length, V gene.

cdr3_aa: ASKAGGSYEQY
j_call: TRBJ2-7
cdr3_length: 11
v_call: TRBV27

cdr3_aa: ASSTSGLALTDTQY
j_call: TRBJ2-3
cdr3_length: 14
v_call: TRBV7-9

cdr3_aa: ASSRLAGGESSYEQY
j_call: TRBJ2-7
cdr3_length: 15
v_call: TRBV18

cdr3_aa: ASSLGRTERETQY
j_call: TRBJ2-5
cdr3_length: 13
v_call: TRBV5-4

cdr3_aa: ASSEGLSRNEQF
j_call: TRBJ2-1
cdr3_length: 12
v_call: TRBV2

cdr3_aa: ASSLGTGGWEKLF
j_call: TRBJ1-4
cdr3_length: 13
v_call: TRBV7-9

cdr3_aa: ASSLRVLLRSGYT
j_call: TRBJ1-2
cdr3_length: 13
v_call: TRBV28

cdr3_aa: ASSPRDRQAETQY
j_call: TRBJ2-5
cdr3_length: 13
v_call: TRBV21-1

cdr3_aa: ASSGTGGLGYT
j_call: TRBJ1-2
cdr3_length: 11
v_call: TRBV2

cdr3_aa: ASSQLDERSNQPQH
j_call: TRBJ1-5
cdr3_length: 14
v_call: TRBV23-1

cdr3_aa: ASSPGQGESPLH
j_call: TRBJ1-6
cdr3_length: 12
v_call: TRBV18

cdr3_aa: ASSYSSDVRRGGYT
j_call: TRBJ1-2
cdr3_length: 14
v_call: TRBV6-5

cdr3_aa: ASARTSGGGDTQY
j_call: TRBJ2-3
cdr3_length: 13
v_call: TRBV9

cdr3_aa: ASSLTGDNSPLH
j_call: TRBJ1-6
cdr3_length: 12
v_call: TRBV28

cdr3_aa: ASSPHSDRENNEQF
j_call: TRBJ2-1
cdr3_length: 14
v_call: TRBV9

cdr3_aa: ASKVEQGRAPEAF
j_call: TRBJ1-1
cdr3_length: 13
v_call: TRBV6-5

cdr3_aa: ATSRSQGRGETQY
j_call: TRBJ2-5
cdr3_length: 13
v_call: TRBV15

cdr3_aa: ASSHTGTGGSEQY
j_call: TRBJ2-7
cdr3_length: 13
v_call: TRBV6-5

cdr3_aa: ASNNDRSGSYEQY
j_call: TRBJ2-7
cdr3_length: 13
v_call: TRBV6-6

cdr3_aa: ASSQPLGPQETQY
j_call: TRBJ2-5
cdr3_length: 13
v_call: TRBV28

cdr3_aa: ASSRDYTDEQF
j_call: TRBJ2-1
cdr3_length: 11
v_call: TRBV5-6

cdr3_aa: ATSREQGMETQY
j_call: TRBJ2-5
cdr3_length: 12
v_call: TRBV15

cdr3_aa: ASSLGQPNEKLF
j_call: TRBJ1-4
cdr3_length: 12
v_call: TRBV5-1